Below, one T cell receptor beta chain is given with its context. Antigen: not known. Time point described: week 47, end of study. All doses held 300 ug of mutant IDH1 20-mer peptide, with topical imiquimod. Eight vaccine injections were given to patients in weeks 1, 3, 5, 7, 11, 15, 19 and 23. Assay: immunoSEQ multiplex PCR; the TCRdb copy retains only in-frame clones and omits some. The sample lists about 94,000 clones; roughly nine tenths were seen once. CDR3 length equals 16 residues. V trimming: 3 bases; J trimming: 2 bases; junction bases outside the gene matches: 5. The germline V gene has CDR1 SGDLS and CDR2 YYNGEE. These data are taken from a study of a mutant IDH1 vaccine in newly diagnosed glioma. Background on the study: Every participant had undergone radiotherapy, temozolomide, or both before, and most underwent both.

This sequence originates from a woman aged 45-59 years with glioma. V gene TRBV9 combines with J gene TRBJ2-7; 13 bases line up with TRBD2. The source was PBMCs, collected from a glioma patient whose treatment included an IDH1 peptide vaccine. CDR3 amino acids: CASSGGTSGKTYEQYF. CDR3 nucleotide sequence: TGTGCCAGCAGCGGGGGGACTAGCGGGAAGACCTACGAGCAGTACTTC.